This T cell receptor beta chain is drawn from a study of OX40 agonist ivuxolimab in advanced cancers. Germline V gives CDR1 MNHEY, CDR2 SMNVEV (reference sequence). The CDR3 has 16 amino acids. J gave up 7 bases and V 5 bases, and 14 bases lay outside the gene matches. Generated by immunoSEQ multiplex PCR, the TCRdb table keeps only in-frame clones and is missing some. This sample has about 23,000 clones, with about 85% found just once. Specimen: CD4+ or CD8+ T cells sorted from blood, collected in a trial of the OX40 agonist ivuxolimab. This receptor was identified in an adult with an advanced solid tumor such as melanoma, head and neck, liver or kidney cancer. The chain has TRBV27 and TRBJ2-7; TRBD2 matches 10 bases. Here the CDR3 DNA reads TGTGCCAGCAGTCCTATACTGAGCGGTAGCGGGAGGGAGCAGTACTTC. This sequence encodes CASSPILSGSGREQYF.